This TCR beta chain was recorded in a study of blood T cell repertoires in COVID-19. V gave up 4 bases and J gave up 1 base; unmatched junction bases: 6. This CDR3 has 15 residues. CDR1 and CDR2 from the germline V gene are LGHNA and YSLEER. Original data processing: Nucleated cell number was recorded as an estimate derived from reference gene primer amplification. Assay: immunoSEQ multiplex PCR; the TCRdb copy retains only in-frame clones and omits some. V and J calls plus clone size are reproduced from that table; the DNA served to infer D and trimming. Altogether 100,000 or so clones are present, roughly 85% being singletons, with the ten largest covering 1.5% to 2%.

The sequence was collected from a woman aged 70-85 years with active or convalescent COVID-19. The chain combines TRBV4-3 with TRBJ1-2, with 7 bases lining up with TRBD1. The sample comprised peripheral blood. The CDR3 DNA reads as TGCGCCAGCAGCCCCGGGACAGTTAGTAACTATGGCTACACCTTC. Protein sequence: CASSPGTVSNYGYTF.